Each of the 27 T cell receptor beta chains below was sequenced from the same sample in a study of response to subunit inactivated influenza vaccine. TCRdb redid the calling of the RT-PCR reads with MiXCR, one entry per CDR3 protein. The table includes fewer than 250,000 distinct CDR3 sequences, 13% to 15% detected once. The material was CD8+ T cells sorted from PBMCs, obtained around 5 days after vaccination. The receptors were sampled from a man over 45 who received an inactivated influenza vaccine.

This clonotype has just a few counts. V and J are TRBV11-2 and TRBJ1-4, with a weak D call TRBD1 (5 bases). Germline CDR1 SGHAT, CDR2 FQNNGV. V lost 4 bases and J lost 9, with 12 bases in between. The CDR3 totals 13 residues. CDR3 sequence reads: CASSYSGTQKLFF. CDR3 DNA: TGTGCCAGCAGCTATTCCGGGACCCAAAAACTGTTTTTT.

The chain links TRBV20-1 to TRBJ1-2; D not certain. V was clipped by 5 bases and J by 8 bases, with 9 bases between them. The CDR3 is 10 amino acids. CDR1 DFQATT and CDR2 SNEGSKA come from the germline V gene (reference sequence). The CDR3 loop is CSASGIGYTF. CDR3 sequence (DNA): TGCAGTGCTTCGGGAATAGGCTACACCTTC.

This CDR3 reads CASSLGGEAGELFF. DNA of the CDR3: TGTGCCAGCAGCTTAGGCGGGGAAGCCGGGGAGCTGTTTTTT. V and J are TRBV7-6 and TRBJ2-2, with a weak D call TRBD2 (6 bases). V gave up 1 base and J gave up 6 bases, with 9 bases separating them. CDR1 is SGHVS and CDR2 is FNYEAQ in the germline V gene. The CDR3 has 14 amino acids.

The gene calls are TRBV9 and TRBJ1-1; maybe TRBD1 (5 bases). Looked up from germline, CDR1 is SGDLS and CDR2 is YYNGEE. This CDR3 region has 13 residues. V lost 2 bases to trimming and J lost 1 base, with 6 bases between them. The CDR3 loop is CASSVTGNTEAFF. As DNA, the CDR3 is TGTGCCAGCAGCGTTACAGGGAACACTGAAGCTTTCTTT. Full variable domain (remainder filled in from reference TRBV9 and TRBJ1-1): DSGVTQTPKHLITATGQRVTLRCSPRSGDLSVYWYQQSLDQGLQFLIQYYNGEERAKGNILERFSAQQFPDLHSELNLSSLELGDSALYFCASSVTGNTEAFFGQGTRLTVV.

This clonotype showed up just a few times. J is TRBJ1-6 and V is TRBV9; D is perhaps TRBD1 (6 bases). The CDR3 spans 15 residues. V gave up 4 bases and J gave up 9 bases, with 17 bases separating them. In germline, CDR1 is SGDLS, CDR2 YYNGEE. The CDR3 nucleotides read TGTGCCAGCAGCCCCAGAGGGGGGCGGGGTTCACCCCTCCACTTT. It encodes CASSPRGGRGSPLHF.

This clonotype appeared a few times. This CDR3 is CASSSLLAGGQGEQFF. The CDR3 DNA follows: TGTGCCAGCAGCTCACTCCTAGCGGGAGGGCAGGGTGAGCAGTTCTTC. This chain connects TRBV7-9 to TRBJ2-1; the match to TRBD2 covers 12 bases. V lost 4 bases and J lost 9; bases outside the gene matches: 10. Germline values: CDR1 SEHNR, CDR2 FQNEAQ (reference sequence). This CDR3 has 16 amino acids.

This clonotype has a handful of counts. The chain employs TRBV7-8 and TRBJ2-3, with TRBD2 as a possible D gene (7 bases). Trimming took 2 bases from V and 2 from J, leaving 20 bases between them. There are 18 residues in the CDR3. CDR1 and CDR2 from the germline V gene are SGHVS and FQNEAQ. The chain's CDR3 is CASSLPGGGGENTDTQYF. The CDR3 coding sequence is TGTGCCAGCAGCTTACCCGGAGGGGGGGGAGAAAACACAGATACGCAGTATTTT.

The chain uses TRBV4-3 and TRBJ2-1; TRBD2 matches at 7 bases. Germline CDR1 reads LGHNA; CDR2 reads YSLEER. Losses at the gene ends were 0 bases for V and 6 bases for J; bases not matched to a gene: 11. The CDR3 is 17 residues long. The CDR3 sequence: CASSQDRLAELTNEQFF. For the CDR3, the DNA is TGCGCCAGCAGCCAAGATCGCCTAGCGGAGTTGACCAATGAGCAGTTCTTC.

This clonotype was found a few times. The V gene is TRBV6-2 or TRBV6-3, the J gene TRBJ2-1; D call uncertain. The germline gives CDR1 MNHEY, CDR2 SVGEGT. The CDR3 extends over 17 amino acids. V gave up 3 bases and J gave up 2 bases, with 17 bases separating them. The chain's CDR3 is CASSYRAEPGTYNEQFF. CDR3 DNA: TGTGCCAGCAGTTATCGGGCTGAGCCGGGTACCTACAATGAGCAGTTCTTC.

This clonotype was observed at least ten times. V is TRBV12-3 or TRBV12-4 and J is TRBJ2-1, with no clear D. Trimming cost V 6 bases and J 0 bases, with 15 bases left between them. This CDR3 has 16 residues. In DNA, the CDR3 is TGTGCCAGCAGCCCTCCGGAGTTCAGCTCCTACAATGAGCAGTTCTTC. Translation: CASSPPEFSSYNEQFF.

This rearrangement joins TRBV28 to TRBJ1-4; D ambiguous. The CDR3 loop spans 16 amino acids. The germline V and J ends were trimmed by 5 bases and 5 bases, with 18 bases remaining between them. Looked up from germline, CDR1 is MDHEN and CDR2 is SYDVKM. The CDR3 region has the DNA TGTGCCAGCAGTCCCCGAGGACGCCCAAAAAATGAAAAACTGTTTTTT. Translating it yields CASSPRGRPKNEKLFF.

This clonotype was recorded a few times. The chain couples TRBV5-1 to TRBJ2-7; 13 bases are a match to TRBD2. CDR1 SGHRS and CDR2 YFSETQ come from the germline V gene. The CDR3 loop spans 14 amino acids. The V segment lost 2 bases and the J segment 5 bases; nucleotides outside the gene matches: 1. CDR3 protein: CASSFGTSGDEQYF. The CDR3 DNA reads as TGCGCCAGCAGCTTTGGGACTAGCGGGGACGAGCAGTACTTC.

This clonotype came up a few times. The chain carries TRBV7-6 and TRBJ2-7; D unresolved. V was cut by 4 bases and J by 0 bases, with 10 bases left in between. Germline V gene data show CDR1 as SGHVS and CDR2 as FNYEAQ. The CDR3 contains 14 residues. The CDR3 region is CASSSGRYSYEQYF. In DNA form, the CDR3 reads TGTGCCAGCAGCTCCGGACGGTACTCCTACGAGCAGTACTTC. Together with reference TRBV7-6 and TRBJ2-7, the CDR3 gives the full variable domain: GAGVSQSPRYKVTKRGQDVALRCDPISGHVSLYWYRQALGQGPEFLTYFNYEAQQDKSGLPNDRFSAERPEGSISTLTIQRTEQRDSAMYRCASSSGRYSYEQYFGPGTRLTVT.

This clonotype was seen a few times. The V gene is TRBV6-2 or TRBV6-3, the J gene TRBJ2-1, with 11 bases that match TRBD2. The CDR3 length is 18 residues. Germline lookup yields CDR1 MNHEY and CDR2 SVGEGT. V dropped 2 bases and J dropped 3; count of bases not matched to a gene: 9. The CDR3 DNA is TGTGCCAGCAGTTACATTAAAACTAGCGGGAGATTCTACAATGAGCAGTTCTTC. Translated, it gives CASSYIKTSGRFYNEQFF.

This clonotype was observed a handful of times. The CDR3, as DNA: TGCAGTGCTAGACTGCTAGCGGGAGTCCTCTACAATGAGCAGTTCTTC. This translates into CSARLLAGVLYNEQFF. This sequence joins TRBV20-1 and TRBJ2-1; 10 bases line up with TRBD2. The CDR3 spans 16 residues. Germline CDR1 DFQATT, CDR2 SNEGSKA (reference sequence). V gave up 2 bases and J gave up 3 bases; unmatched junction bases: 7.

In this sample, this clonotype turned up a few times. The chain is built from TRBV5-5 and TRBJ1-1, with 7 positions matching TRBD1. Looked up from germline, CDR1 is SGHKS and CDR2 is YYEKEE (reference sequence). This CDR3 region has 14 residues. The ends lost 4 bases at V and 2 bases at J; junction bases unmatched: 5. CDR3 loop: CASSKDRTNTEAFF. The CDR3 bases are TGTGCCAGCAGCAAGGACAGGACCAACACTGAAGCTTTCTTT.

This clonotype has only a few counts. The V gene is TRBV28, the J gene TRBJ2-7; D gene unclear. The CDR3 length is 14 residues. V lost 6 bases and J lost 3, with 15 bases in between. CDR1 is MDHEN, CDR2 SYDVKM, per germline. Written as DNA, the CDR3 is TGTGCCAGCAGGAAAGCGTCCCCTAGCTACGAGCAGTACTTC. Protein sequence: CASRKASPSYEQYF.

J is TRBJ1-5 and V is TRBV27; D possibly corresponds to TRBD1 (6 bases). V was clipped by 6 bases and J by 3 bases, with 15 bases between them. This CDR3 region has 15 residues. Germline CDR1 is MNHEY and CDR2 is SMNVEV (reference sequence). The CDR3 DNA sequence: TGTGCCAGCAGAAAGGGGGTAGGGCTCAATCAGCCCCAGCATTTT. It translates to CASRKGVGLNQPQHF.

The gene calls are TRBV7-9 and TRBJ2-6; D gene uncertain. The CDR3 sequence is 14 residues long. CDR1 and CDR2 from the germline V gene are SEHNR and FQNEAQ (reference sequence). V was clipped by 1 base and J by 4 bases, with 5 bases between them. The CDR3 loop reads CASSLDQGANVLTF. The CDR3, as DNA: TGTGCCAGCAGCTTAGACCAGGGGGCCAACGTCCTGACTTTC.

This clonotype appeared many times. The genes are TRBV12-3 or TRBV12-4 and TRBJ2-7; 8 nucleotides line up with TRBD2. This CDR3 spans 14 amino acids. J gave up 2 bases and V 6 bases, and 6 bases lay outside the gene matches. The CDR3 sequence is CASSPGLGTYEQYF. DNA for the CDR3: TGTGCCAGCAGCCCGGGACTAGGGACCTACGAGCAGTACTTC.

A few counts support this clonotype. The V call is TRBV6-5, the J call TRBJ2-1; D unresolved. This CDR3 region has 14 residues. The germline gives CDR1 MNHEY, CDR2 SVGAGI. The ends were cut back, 2 bases at V and 1 base at J, with 6 bases in the middle. This CDR3 reads CASSYGVSYNEQFF. The CDR3 coding sequence is TGTGCCAGCAGTTACGGGGTATCCTACAATGAGCAGTTCTTC.

J is TRBJ2-3 and V is TRBV6-2 or TRBV6-3, with D unclear. The length of the CDR3 is 13 residues. CDR1 and CDR2 (germline): MNHEY, SVGEGT. V was shortened by 2 bases and J by 1 base, with 4 bases between the two germline ends. CDR3 amino acids: CASSYGGTDTQYF. The CDR3 DNA reads as TGTGCCAGCAGTTACGGGGGCACAGATACGCAGTATTTT.

The genes are TRBV7-9 and TRBJ2-1; perhaps TRBD2 as D (6 bases). Germline CDR1 is SEHNR and CDR2 is FQNEAQ (reference sequence). This CDR3 has 15 residues. The ends were cut back, 1 base at V and 0 bases at J, with 7 bases in the middle. The CDR3 region has the DNA TGTGCCAGCAGCTTAGGGGGGGTCTCCTACAATGAGCAGTTCTTC. Translation gives CASSLGGVSYNEQFF.

The CDR3 coding sequence is TGTGCCAGCAGTTACTCTGTAGCGGCCGGGGAGACCCAGTACTTC. Translated, it gives CASSYSVAAGETQYF. The chain carries TRBV6-5 and TRBJ2-5; D possibly corresponds to TRBD2 (6 bases). CDR3 size: 15 residues. Trimming stripped 0 bases from V and 5 bases from J, with 13 bases between. Germline CDR1 and CDR2: MNHEY and SVGAGI.

The chain uses TRBV14 and TRBJ2-7, with TRBD1 matching over 9 bases. Germline V gene data show CDR1 as SGHDN and CDR2 as FVKESK. This CDR3 contains 15 residues. Trimming took 5 bases from V and 6 from J; bases not matched to a gene: 11. The CDR3 bases are TGTGCCAGCAGCTTTACCGGGACAGGGACTCTCGAGCAGTACTTC. The encoded protein is CASSFTGTGTLEQYF.

V and J are TRBV7-6 and TRBJ2-3; 10 bases match TRBD2. The CDR3 loop spans 13 amino acids. Germline assignment: CDR1 SGHVS and CDR2 FNYEAQ. V lost 10 bases, J lost 6 bases, and 7 bases stayed unmatched. CDR3 DNA: TGTGCCACAAGCGGGGGGGCAGGCGATACGCAGTATTTT. Protein: CATSGGAGDTQYF.

V and J are TRBV6-1 and TRBJ2-2, with 8 bases fitting TRBD2. The CDR3 has 15 amino acids. Germline V gives CDR1 MNHNS, CDR2 SASEGT. Germline trimming cut 6 bases from V and 8 bases from J; bases unmatched to any gene: 11. CDR3 DNA sequence: TGTGCCAGCAGCCAGGGACTAGTCTTTGTGGGGGAGCTGTTTTTT. Amino acid sequence: CASSQGLVFVGELFF.